Detailed here is one T cell receptor (beta chain). This clone was counted once. Its cognate antigen has yet to be identified. Base qualities are not recorded, but no much larger clone differs from it by a single base. A MiSeq instrument was used for deep resolution sequencing, which targeted depths ranging from 1 in 1 million up to 1 in 200,000 T cells, with coverage averaging 10x for each clonotype. The immunoSEQ hsTCRB Kit was used to generate TCR beta libraries. The authors processed their data as follows. The data were analyzed with ImmunoSEQ Analyzer and ImmunoSEQ Data Assistant, and V, D and J gene assignments followed IMGT definitions. Clonality, which ranges from 0 to 1, was calculated by subtracting the normalized Shannon entropy of productive rearrangement frequencies from one. Public clonotype analysis was restricted to overrepresented clonotypes comprising at least 0.05% of each patient's repertoire. Thirteen age-matched healthy donor repertoires from immuneACCESS served as clonality controls. TCRdb obtained this table from immuneACCESS and retained in-frame rearrangements with V and J assigned. These tables miss some clones; where compared with another copy, unresolved V genes account for less than half of the shortfall, and the remainder is unexplained. D and trimming come from the DNA, and the V and J calls and clone size come from that table. Recorded for this sample are approximately 300,000 clones; 80% of them occurred a single time. Of the sample, roughly 6.3% is held by the ten largest clones.

Roughly 2 micrograms of genomic DNA were extracted from cryopreserved PBMCs for TCR beta library preparation. Longitudinal blood samples from CLL patients on ibrutinib monotherapy were analyzed using high-throughput TCR beta sequencing. The patients took part in an open-label, single-center phase 2 trial of ibrutinib monotherapy. This record comes from a study of cytotoxic CD8 clonotypes in ibrutinib-treated CLL (dated by TCRdb to the early 2020s). At the level of the whole study: The cohort had around twelve relapsed/refractory and roughly 15 treatment-naive patients; fewer than 18 were IGHV unmutated. Cryopreserved peripheral blood mononuclear cells were collected at three points: before therapy, at response, and at either sustained remission or disease progression. Response samples were taken after a median of approximately 12 months on treatment, ranging from about 6 to 40 months. Longitudinal samples were available for about 30% of the 86 trial participants. Responses were partial in some 24 patients and complete in 2; after median approximately 69 months follow-up, about 15 stayed in remission and about twelve progressed. On average, each sample yielded some 250,000 productive templates and around 98,000 productive rearrangements. General findings and caveats noted by the study authors: An increase in clonality was observed at ibrutinib response, with clonality remaining stable during sustained remission and falling back toward baseline at progression. Lymph node repertoires were not examined, and the timing of sampling was not matched between patients in sustained remission and those whose disease progressed. Baseline clonality exceeded that of age-matched healthy donors and correlated strongly with circulating CD8+ T-cell counts. Public clonotypes were rare and either shrank or stayed stable during treatment, and the rise in clonality at ibrutinib response reflected expansion of private clonotypes.

From a lookup of the germline V gene (reference sequence), CDR1 and CDR2 are SEHNR and FQNEAQ. Cut back by 1 base and 3 bases, the V and J ends lie 16 bases apart. The CDR3 covers 16 residues, taking in both the cysteine and the phenylalanine. Just CDR3 DNA is preserved here, 48 bases in frame from base 1. The chain uses TRBV7-9 and TRBJ2-7; possibly the D gene is TRBD1, per 6 matching bases. The TCR was taken from a human donor with chronic lymphocytic leukemia. The specimen was PBMCs, collected before ibrutinib treatment. In nucleotide form, the sequence is TGTGCCAGCAGCTTAGTAACTGGACAGAGTGGCTACGAGCAGTACTTC. This gives the protein CASSLVTGQSGYEQYF.